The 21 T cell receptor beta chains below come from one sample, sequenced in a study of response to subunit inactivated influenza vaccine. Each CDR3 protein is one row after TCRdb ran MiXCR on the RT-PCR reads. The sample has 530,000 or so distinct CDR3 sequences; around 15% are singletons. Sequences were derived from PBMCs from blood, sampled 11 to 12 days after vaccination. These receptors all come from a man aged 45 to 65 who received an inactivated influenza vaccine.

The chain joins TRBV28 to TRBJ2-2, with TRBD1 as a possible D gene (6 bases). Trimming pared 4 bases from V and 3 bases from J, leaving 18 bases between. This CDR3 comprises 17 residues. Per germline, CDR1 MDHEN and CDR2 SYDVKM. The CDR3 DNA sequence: TGTGCCAGCAGTTCCAGGGCGGGCAGGGGACACACCGGGGAGCTGTTTTTT. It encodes CASSSRAGRGHTGELFF.

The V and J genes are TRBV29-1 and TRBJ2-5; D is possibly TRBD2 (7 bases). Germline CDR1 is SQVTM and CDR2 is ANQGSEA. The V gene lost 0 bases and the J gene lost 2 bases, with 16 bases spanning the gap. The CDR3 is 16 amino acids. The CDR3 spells CSVEDPSGRGQETQYF. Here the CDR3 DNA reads TGCAGCGTTGAAGATCCCTCGGGGAGGGGGCAAGAGACCCAGTACTTC.

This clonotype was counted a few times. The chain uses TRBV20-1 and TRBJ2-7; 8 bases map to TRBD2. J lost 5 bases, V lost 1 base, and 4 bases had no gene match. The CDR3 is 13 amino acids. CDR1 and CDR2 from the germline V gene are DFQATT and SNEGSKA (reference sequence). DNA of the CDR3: TGCAGTGCTAGAGGACTAGCGTTCCACGAGCAGTACTTC. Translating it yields CSARGLAFHEQYF.

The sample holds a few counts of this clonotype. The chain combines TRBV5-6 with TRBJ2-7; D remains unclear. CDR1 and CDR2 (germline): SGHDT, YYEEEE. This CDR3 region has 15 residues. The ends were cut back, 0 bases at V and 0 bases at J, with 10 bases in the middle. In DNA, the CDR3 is TGTGCCAGCAGCTTGGTGGAGCTGGTCTCCTACGAGCAGTACTTC. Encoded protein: CASSLVELVSYEQYF.

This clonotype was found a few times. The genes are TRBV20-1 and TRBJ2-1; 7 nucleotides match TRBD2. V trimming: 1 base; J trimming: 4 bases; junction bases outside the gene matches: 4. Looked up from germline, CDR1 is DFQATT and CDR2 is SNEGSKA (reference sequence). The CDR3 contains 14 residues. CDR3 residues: CSARGGGTYNEQFF. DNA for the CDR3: TGCAGTGCTAGAGGGGGGGGAACGTACAATGAGCAGTTCTTC.

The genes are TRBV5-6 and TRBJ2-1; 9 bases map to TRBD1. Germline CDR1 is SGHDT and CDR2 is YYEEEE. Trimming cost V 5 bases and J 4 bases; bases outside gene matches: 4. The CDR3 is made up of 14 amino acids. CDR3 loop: CASRGQGRYNEQFF. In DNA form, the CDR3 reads TGTGCCAGCAGGGGACAGGGTCGGTACAATGAGCAGTTCTTC.

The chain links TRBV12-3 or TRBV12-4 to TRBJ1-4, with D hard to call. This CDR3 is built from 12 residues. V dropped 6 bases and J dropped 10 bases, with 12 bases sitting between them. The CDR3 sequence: CASSRPSGKLFF. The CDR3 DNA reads TGTGCCAGCAGCCGCCCGAGTGGAAAACTGTTTTTT.

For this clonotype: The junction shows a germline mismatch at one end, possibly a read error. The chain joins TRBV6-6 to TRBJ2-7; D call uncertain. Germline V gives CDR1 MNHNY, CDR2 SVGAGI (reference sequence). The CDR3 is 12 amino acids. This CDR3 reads CASSYSPADPNF. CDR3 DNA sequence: TGTGCCAGCAGTTACTCCCCGGCGGACCCGAACTTC.

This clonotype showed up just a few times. The CDR3 is CASSEDRDTEAFF. The DNA of the CDR3 is TGTGCCAGCAGTGAGGACAGGGACACTGAAGCTTTCTTT. The rearrangement uses TRBV2 and TRBJ1-1; 8 bases are a match to TRBD1. This CDR3 has 13 residues. V was clipped by 3 bases and J by 3 bases; unmatched bases: 0. In germline, CDR1 is SNHLY, CDR2 FYNNEI.

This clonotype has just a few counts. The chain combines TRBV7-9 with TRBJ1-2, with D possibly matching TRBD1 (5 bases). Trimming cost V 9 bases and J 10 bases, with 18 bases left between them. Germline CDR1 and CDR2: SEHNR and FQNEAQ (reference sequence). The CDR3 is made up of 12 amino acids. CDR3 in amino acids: CASVRTGRVYTF. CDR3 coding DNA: TGTGCCAGTGTTAGAACAGGTCGTGTCTACACCTTC.

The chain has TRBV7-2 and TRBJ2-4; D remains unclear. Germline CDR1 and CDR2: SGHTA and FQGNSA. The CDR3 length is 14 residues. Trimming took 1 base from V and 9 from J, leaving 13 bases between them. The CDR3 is CASSLVLRTGIQYF. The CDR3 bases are TGTGCCAGCAGCTTAGTTTTACGAACGGGCATTCAGTACTTC.

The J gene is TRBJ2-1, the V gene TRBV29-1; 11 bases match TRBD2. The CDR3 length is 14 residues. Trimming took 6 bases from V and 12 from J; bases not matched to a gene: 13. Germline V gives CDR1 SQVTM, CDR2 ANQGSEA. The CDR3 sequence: CSVSTSGRWVGQFF. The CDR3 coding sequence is TGCAGCGTATCTACTAGCGGGAGATGGGTTGGGCAGTTCTTC.

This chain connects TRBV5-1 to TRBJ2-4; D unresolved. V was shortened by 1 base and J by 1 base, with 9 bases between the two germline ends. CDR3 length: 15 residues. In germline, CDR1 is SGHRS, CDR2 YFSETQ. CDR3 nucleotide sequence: TGCGCCAGCAGCTTGTCTCCTTCCGCCAAAAACATTCAGTACTTC. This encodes CASSLSPSAKNIQYF. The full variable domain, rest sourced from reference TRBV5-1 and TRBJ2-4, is KAGVTQTPRYLIKTRGQQVTLSCSPISGHRSVSWYQQTPGQGLQFLFEYFSETQRNKGNFPGRFSGRQFSNSRSEMNVSTLELGDSALYLCASSLSPSAKNIQYFGAGTRLSVL.

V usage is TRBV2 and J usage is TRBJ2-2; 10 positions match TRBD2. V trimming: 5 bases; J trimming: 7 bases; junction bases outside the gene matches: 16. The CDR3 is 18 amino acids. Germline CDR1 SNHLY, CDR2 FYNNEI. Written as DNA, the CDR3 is TGTGCCAGCAGTCAAACCAACTACCTAGCGGGGGTAGGCGGGGAGCTGTTTTTT. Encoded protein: CASSQTNYLAGVGGELFF.

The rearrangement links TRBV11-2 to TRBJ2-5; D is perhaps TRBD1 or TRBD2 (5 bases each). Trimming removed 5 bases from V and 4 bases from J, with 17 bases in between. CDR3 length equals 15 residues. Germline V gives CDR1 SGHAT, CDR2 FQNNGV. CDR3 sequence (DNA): TGTGCCAGCAGCGTGGAGTGGGTGGGACCAGAGACCCAGTACTTC. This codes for CASSVEWVGPETQYF.

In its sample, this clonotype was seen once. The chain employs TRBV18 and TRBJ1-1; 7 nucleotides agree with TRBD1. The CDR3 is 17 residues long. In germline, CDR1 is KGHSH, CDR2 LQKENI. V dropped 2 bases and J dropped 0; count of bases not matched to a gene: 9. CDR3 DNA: TGTGCCAGCTCACCAAAGAATACGGGACAGATGAACACTGAAGCTTTCTTT. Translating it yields CASSPKNTGQMNTEAFF.

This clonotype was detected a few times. In DNA, the CDR3 is TGTGCCAGTTCTACTAGGGGGGAAGCAGATACGCAGTATTTT. Encoded protein: CASSTRGEADTQYF. The gene calls are TRBV27 and TRBJ2-3; D is possibly TRBD1 or TRBD2 (6 bases each). Germline values: CDR1 MNHEY, CDR2 SMNVEV (reference sequence). This CDR3 contains 14 residues. Trimming left V 9 bases short and J 4 bases short, with 17 bases between.

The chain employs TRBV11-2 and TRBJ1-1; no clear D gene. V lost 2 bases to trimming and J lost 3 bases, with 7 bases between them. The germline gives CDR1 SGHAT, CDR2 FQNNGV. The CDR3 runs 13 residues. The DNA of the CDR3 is TGTGCCAGCAGCTTATTAGGATACACTGAAGCTTTCTTT. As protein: CASSLLGYTEAFF. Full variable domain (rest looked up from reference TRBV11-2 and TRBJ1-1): EAGVAQSPRYKIIEKRQSVAFWCNPISGHATLYWYQQILGQGPKLLIQFQNNGVVDDSQLPKDRFSAERLKGVDSTLKIQPAKLEDSAVYLCASSLLGYTEAFFGQGTRLTVV.

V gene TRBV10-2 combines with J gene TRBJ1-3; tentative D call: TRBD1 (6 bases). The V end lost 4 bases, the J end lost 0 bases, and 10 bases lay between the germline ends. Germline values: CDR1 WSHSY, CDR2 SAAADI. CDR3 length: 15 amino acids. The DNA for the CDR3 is TGCGCCAGCAGTGTCCCGGGGGCCTCTGGAAACACCATATATTTT. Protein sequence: CASSVPGASGNTIYF.

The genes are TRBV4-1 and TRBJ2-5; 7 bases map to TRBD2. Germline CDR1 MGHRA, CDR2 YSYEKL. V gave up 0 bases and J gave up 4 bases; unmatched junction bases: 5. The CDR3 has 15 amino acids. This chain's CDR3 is CASSQDPPGGETQYF. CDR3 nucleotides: TGCGCCAGCAGCCAAGACCCGCCGGGAGGAGAGACCCAGTACTTC.

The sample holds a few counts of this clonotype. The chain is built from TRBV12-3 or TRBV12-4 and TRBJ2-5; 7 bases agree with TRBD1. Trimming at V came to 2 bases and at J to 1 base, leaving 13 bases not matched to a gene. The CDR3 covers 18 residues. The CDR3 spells CASSLSGMVRGPQETQYF. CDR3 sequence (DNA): TGTGCCAGCAGTTTAAGTGGGATGGTGAGGGGGCCCCAAGAGACCCAGTACTTC.